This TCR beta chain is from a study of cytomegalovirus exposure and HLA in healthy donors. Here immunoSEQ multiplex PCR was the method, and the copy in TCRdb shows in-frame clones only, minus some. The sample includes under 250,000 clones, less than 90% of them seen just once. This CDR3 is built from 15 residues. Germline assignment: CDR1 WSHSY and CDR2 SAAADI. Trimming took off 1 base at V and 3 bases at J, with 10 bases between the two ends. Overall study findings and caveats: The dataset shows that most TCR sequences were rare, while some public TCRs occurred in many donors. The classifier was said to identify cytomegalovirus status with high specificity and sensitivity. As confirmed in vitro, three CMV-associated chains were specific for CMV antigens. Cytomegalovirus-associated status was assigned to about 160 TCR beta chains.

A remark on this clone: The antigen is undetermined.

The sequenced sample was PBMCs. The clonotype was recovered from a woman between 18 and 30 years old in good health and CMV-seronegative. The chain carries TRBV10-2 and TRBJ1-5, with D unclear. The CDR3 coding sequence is TGCGCCAGCAGTGAGTTCGACGGTATCAATCAGCCCCAGCATTTT. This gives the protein CASSEFDGINQPQHF.